This entry concerns a single T cell receptor (beta chain). The target antigen is unknown. CDR3 size: 14 residues. V shed 4 bases and J shed 15 bases, with 19 bases lying between them. Germline V lookup: CDR1 SGHDN, CDR2 FVKESK. The data stem from a study of radiation and T cells in renal cell carcinoma. The study's findings and limits: Baseline intratumoral clonotype presence is unknown without pretreatment biopsies. From baseline, blood top tumor clonotypes peaked at 2 weeks post-radiation.

Time point meaning: blood 4 weeks post-SBRT, at nephrectomy. The treatment was: 15 Gy SBRT to primary tumor, nephrectomy 4 weeks later. Nephrectomy followed 15 Gy stereotactic body radiation by 4 weeks. Using immunoSEQ multiplex PCR, the repertoire was profiled, and TCRdb retains in-frame clones only, with some absent. The table shows 75,000 to 90,000 clones, with 80% to 90% occurring only once. The source material was blood, sampled from a patient whose treatment included radiotherapy and nephrectomy. The chain uses TRBV14 and TRBJ1-6; tentatively, D is TRBD1 (5 bases). The clonotype was recovered from a woman in her 70s with renal cell carcinoma. The CDR3: CASSLSGLKFNLHF. The CDR3 nucleotides are TGTGCCAGCAGCCTCTCGGGGCTTAAGTTTAACCTCCACTTT.